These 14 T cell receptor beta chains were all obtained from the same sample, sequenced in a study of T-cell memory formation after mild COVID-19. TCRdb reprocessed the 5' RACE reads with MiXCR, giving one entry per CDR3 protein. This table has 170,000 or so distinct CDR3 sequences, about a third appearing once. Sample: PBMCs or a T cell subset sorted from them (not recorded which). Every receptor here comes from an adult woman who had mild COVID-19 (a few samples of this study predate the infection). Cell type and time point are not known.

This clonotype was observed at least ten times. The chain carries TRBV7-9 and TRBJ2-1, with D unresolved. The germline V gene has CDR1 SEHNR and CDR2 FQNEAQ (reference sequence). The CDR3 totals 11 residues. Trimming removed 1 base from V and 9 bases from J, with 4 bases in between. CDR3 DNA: TGTGCCAGCAGCTTAGGGTCTGAGCAGTTCTTC. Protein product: CASSLGSEQFF. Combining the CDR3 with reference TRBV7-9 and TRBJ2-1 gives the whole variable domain DTGVSQNPRHKITKRGQNVTFRCDPISEHNRLYWYRQTLGQGPEFLTYFQNEAQLEKSRLLSDRFSAERPKGSFSTLEIQRTEQGDSAMYLCASSLGSEQFFGPGTRLTVL.

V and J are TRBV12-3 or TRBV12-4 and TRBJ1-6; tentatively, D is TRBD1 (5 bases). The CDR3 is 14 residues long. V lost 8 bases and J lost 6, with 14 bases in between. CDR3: CASSSEGANSPLHF. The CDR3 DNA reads TGTGCCAGCTCGTCGGAAGGGGCTAATTCACCCCTCCACTTT.

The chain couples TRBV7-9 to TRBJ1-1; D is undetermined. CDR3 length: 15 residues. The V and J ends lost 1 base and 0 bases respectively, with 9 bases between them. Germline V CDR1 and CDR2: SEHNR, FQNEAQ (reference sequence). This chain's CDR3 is CASSLGGQLNTEAFF. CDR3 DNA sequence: TGTGCCAGCAGCTTAGGCGGGCAGCTGAACACTGAAGCTTTCTTT.

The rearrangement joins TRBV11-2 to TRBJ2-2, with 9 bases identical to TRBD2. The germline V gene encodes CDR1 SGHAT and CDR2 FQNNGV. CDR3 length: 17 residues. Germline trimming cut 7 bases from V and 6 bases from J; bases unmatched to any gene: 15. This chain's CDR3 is CASTRGRGGPNAGELFF. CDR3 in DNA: TGTGCCAGCACCCGTGGGCGGGGGGGCCCAAACGCCGGGGAGCTGTTTTTT.

CDR3 sequence reads: CASSYFGGQETQYF. CDR3 nucleotide sequence: TGTGCCAGCAGTTACTTCGGGGGGCAAGAGACCCAGTACTTC. This rearrangement joins TRBV6-6 to TRBJ2-5; TRBD2 matches at 7 bases. There are 14 residues in the CDR3. V dropped 1 base and J dropped 2; count of bases not matched to a gene: 1. Germline V gives CDR1 MNHNY, CDR2 SVGAGI (reference sequence).

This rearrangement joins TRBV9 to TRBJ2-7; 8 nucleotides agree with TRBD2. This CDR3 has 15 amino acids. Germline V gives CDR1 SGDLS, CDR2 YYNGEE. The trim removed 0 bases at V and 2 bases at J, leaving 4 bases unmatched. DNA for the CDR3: TGTGCCAGCAGCGTAGCTGCGGGGGGCCCCTACGAGCAGTACTTC. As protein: CASSVAAGGPYEQYF.

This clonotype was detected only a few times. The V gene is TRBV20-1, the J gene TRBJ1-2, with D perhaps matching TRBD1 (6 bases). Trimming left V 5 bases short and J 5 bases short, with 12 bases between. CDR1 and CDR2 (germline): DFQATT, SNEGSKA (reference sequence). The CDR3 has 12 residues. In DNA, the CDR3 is TGCAGTGCTTTTAGGGGGAATTATGGCTACACCTTC. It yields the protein CSAFRGNYGYTF.

CDR3 sequence reads: CASSLVGGGEQFF. The DNA of the CDR3 is TGTGCCAGCAGCTTAGTGGGGGGAGGTGAGCAGTTCTTC. J is TRBJ2-1 and V is TRBV7-2; D is perhaps TRBD2 (6 bases). CDR1 is SGHTA, CDR2 FQGNSA, per germline. V was pared by 1 base and J by 9 bases, with 10 bases between. The CDR3 length is 13 residues.

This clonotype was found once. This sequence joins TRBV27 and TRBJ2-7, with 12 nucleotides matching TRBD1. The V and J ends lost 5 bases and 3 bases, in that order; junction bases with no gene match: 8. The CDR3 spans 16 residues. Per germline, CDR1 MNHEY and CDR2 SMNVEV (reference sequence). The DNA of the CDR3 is TGTGCCAGCAGTCCCTGGGGACAGGGGGCCCACTACGAGCAGTACTTC. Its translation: CASSPWGQGAHYEQYF.

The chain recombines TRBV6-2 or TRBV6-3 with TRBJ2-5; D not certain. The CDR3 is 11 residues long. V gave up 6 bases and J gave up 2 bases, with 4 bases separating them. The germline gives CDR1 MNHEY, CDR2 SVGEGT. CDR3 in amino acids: CASRLQETQYF. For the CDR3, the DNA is TGTGCCAGCAGACTACAAGAGACCCAGTACTTC.

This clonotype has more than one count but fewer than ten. The CDR3 loop is CATSRDAGSTEAFF. In DNA form, the CDR3 reads TGTGCCACCAGCAGAGATGCGGGTAGCACTGAAGCTTTCTTT. The rearrangement links TRBV15 to TRBJ1-1; no clear D. The CDR3 sequence is 14 residues long. Trimming removed 0 bases from V and 4 bases from J, with 9 bases in between. Germline CDR1 and CDR2: LNHNV and YYDKDF (reference sequence).

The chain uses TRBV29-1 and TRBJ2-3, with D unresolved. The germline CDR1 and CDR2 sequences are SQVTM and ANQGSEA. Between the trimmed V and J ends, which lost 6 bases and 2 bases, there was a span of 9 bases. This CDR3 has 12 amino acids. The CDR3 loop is CSVSGSTDTQYF. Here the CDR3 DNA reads TGCAGCGTCTCCGGATCCACAGATACGCAGTATTTT.

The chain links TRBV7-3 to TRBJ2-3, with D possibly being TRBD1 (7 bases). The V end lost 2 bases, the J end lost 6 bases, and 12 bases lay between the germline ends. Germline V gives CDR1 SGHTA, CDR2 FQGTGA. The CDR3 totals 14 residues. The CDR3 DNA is TGTGCCAGCAGCTTAGGAGGGGGCAAGGATACGCAGTATTTT. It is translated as CASSLGGGKDTQYF.

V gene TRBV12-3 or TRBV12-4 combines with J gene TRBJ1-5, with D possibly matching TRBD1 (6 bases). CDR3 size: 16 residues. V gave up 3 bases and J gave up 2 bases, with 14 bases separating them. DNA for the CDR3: TGTGCCAGCAGTTTTAGTAGGACAGTCCGCAATCAGCCCCAGCATTTT. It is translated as CASSFSRTVRNQPQHF.